The rows below give T cell receptor beta chains drawn from one sample of a study of blood T cell repertoires in COVID-19. Repertoires were generated with immunoSEQ multiplex PCR, while TCRdb's copy carries only in-frame clones and drops some. The sample holds roughly 230,000 clones, 65% to 85% seen once. Material for sequencing was peripheral blood. These receptors were taken from a man in his forties with acute or convalescent COVID-19. Both conserved end residues are part of each CDR3. The order of the fields is J gene, V gene, clone size, D gene, CDR3 DNA, CDR3 protein. The D gene is left open where the match is weak. Size is stated for part of the rows, as once, few or many counts, or as a class when the clone is expanded.

>TRBJ1-5|TRBV19|-|-
TGTGCCAGTAGTATGTTCGGTATAGGCAATCAGCCCCAGCATTTT
CASSMFGIGNQPQHF
>TRBJ2-1|TRBV4-1|-|TRBD2
TGCGCCAGCAGCCAGTCCGGCAGCCTAGCGGGAGGGATTGAGCAGTTCTTC
CASSQSGSLAGGIEQFF
>TRBJ1-1|TRBV7-8|once|-
TGTGCCAGCAGCGGGGAGGTCGACGGGCGGGCTTTCTTT
CASSGEVDGRAFF
>TRBJ2-5|TRBV6-6|-|-
TGTGCCAGCAGTACTCACCAAGAGACCCAGTACTTC
CASSTHQETQYF
>TRBJ1-3|TRBV7-2|-|-
TGTGCCAGCAGCGTGACAGTAGCGGACTCTGGAAACACCATATATTTT
CASSVTVADSGNTIYF
>TRBJ2-7|TRBV24-1|-|TRBD2
TGTGCCACCAGTGATTTTCCGCTCGATTGGACTAGCGGGAGAACTCCTAACGAGCAGTACTTC
CATSDFPLDWTSGRTPNEQYF
>TRBJ2-7|TRBV11-3|-|TRBD1
TGTGCCAGCAGCGACGGACAGGTTCCCTACGAGCAGTACTTC
CASSDGQVPYEQYF
>TRBJ2-3|TRBV2|few|TRBD2
TGTGCCAGTAGAACTAGCGAGAGCACAGATACGCAGTATTTT
CASRTSESTDTQYF
>TRBJ2-5|TRBV6-1|-|TRBD2
TGTGCCAGCAGTGAGGGACTACAAGAGACCCAGTACTTC
CASSEGLQETQYF
>TRBJ1-1|TRBV5-1|-|-
TGCGCCAGCAGCTTTACAGGTCCGAACACTGAAGCTTTCTTT
CASSFTGPNTEAFF
>TRBJ2-3|TRBV6-5|-|TRBD1
TGTGCCAGCAGGGGGGACAGGGGGAGAACAGATACGCAGTATTTT
CASRGDRGRTDTQYF
>TRBJ2-1|TRBV7-9|-|TRBD2
TGTGCCAGCAGCTCCAGCGGGAGGCTCGATGAGCAGTTCTTC
CASSSSGRLDEQFF
>TRBJ1-2|TRBV18|-|TRBD1
TGTGCCAGCTCCGAGACCCAGGGACAGGGTTTCTATGGCTACACCTTC
CASSETQGQGFYGYTF
>TRBJ2-1|TRBV19|-|-
TGTGCCAGTAGCGCGGGGAGGAATGAGCAGTTCTTC
CASSAGRNEQFF
>TRBJ1-1|TRBV19|-|-
TGTGCCAGTAGTATAGATGAGGAATTGGTGGAAGCTTTCTTT
CASSIDEELVEAFF
>TRBJ1-2|TRBV5-4|-|-
TGTGCCAGCAGCTTTGGGACACTTAACTATGGCTACACCTTC
CASSFGTLNYGYTF
>TRBJ1-3|TRBV5-5|-|-
TGTGCCAGCAGCTTGCAGGCGAGCTCTGGAAACACCATATATTTT
CASSLQASSGNTIYF
>TRBJ2-5|TRBV7-8|many|-
TGTGCCAGCAGCTTACAGCAGGGTTTCCAAGAGACCCAGTACTTC
CASSLQQGFQETQYF
>TRBJ2-1|TRBV3-1/TRBV3-2|-|TRBD2
TGTGCCAGCAGCCAAGATAGGGACTACCGGCAGTTCTTC
CASSQDRDYRQFF
>TRBJ2-1|TRBV4-1|-|-
TGCGCCAGCAGCCAAGATCACTTGATCTCCTACAATGAGCAGTTCTTC
CASSQDHLISYNEQFF
>TRBJ2-1|TRBV7-6|-|-
TGTGCCAGCAGCTTCGGGGATGAGCAGTTCTTC
CASSFGDEQFF
>TRBJ1-4|TRBV29-1|-|TRBD1
TGCAGCGTAGTGCGGGGACAGCATGAAAAACTGTTTTTT
CSVVRGQHEKLFF
>TRBJ2-7|TRBV7-9|-|TRBD2
TGTGCCAGCAGCTTAGCCCCGGGACTAGCGAGGGGGGACTACGAGCAGTACTTC
CASSLAPGLARGDYEQYF
>TRBJ2-7|TRBV3-1/TRBV3-2|-|TRBD2
TGTGCCAGCAGCCAAATGGCTAGCGGGGAGTACGAGCAGTACTTC
CASSQMASGEYEQYF
>TRBJ1-5|TRBV18|-|TRBD1
TGTGCCAGCTCACCACCGGGACAGGGGGCAGGTCAGCCCCAGCATTTT
CASSPPGQGAGQPQHF
>TRBJ2-1|TRBV12-3/TRBV12-4|-|-
TGTGCCAGCAGTTTTACTAGAATTGAGCAGTTCTTC
CASSFTRIEQFF
>TRBJ1-1|TRBV2|many|-
TGTGCCGGCCAGGACAGACCGAACACTGAAGCTTTCTTT
CAGQDRPNTEAFF
>TRBJ2-7|TRBV29-1|-|TRBD2
TGCAGCGTTGGGCTAGCGGGAGCCTACGAGCAGTACTTC
CSVGLAGAYEQYF
>TRBJ2-7|TRBV14|-|-
TGTGCCAGCAGCCCGACTTACCTGACAGGACTAGTTCGCTCCTACGAGCAGTACTTC
CASSPTYLTGLVRSYEQYF
>TRBJ2-2|TRBV19|-|TRBD2
TGTGCCAGTAGTAAAGGACTAGCGTACACCGGGGAGCTGTTTTTT
CASSKGLAYTGELFF
>TRBJ1-3|TRBV3-1/TRBV3-2|once|-
TGTGCCAGCACAGTGATCTCTGGAAACACCATATATTTT
CASTVISGNTIYF
>TRBJ1-1|TRBV29-1|-|-
TGCAGCGTGGGAGGGGAGACTGAAGCTTTCTTT
CSVGGETEAFF
>TRBJ2-7|TRBV15|-|-
TGTGCCACCAGCAGAGATACCCTGCGCGAGCAGTACTTC
CATSRDTLREQYF
>TRBJ2-7|TRBV6-5|few|TRBD2
TGTGCCAGCAGTTCCGGGACTAGCGGATTTTACGAGCAGTACTTC
CASSSGTSGFYEQYF
>TRBJ1-3|TRBV6-1|-|-
TGTGCCAGCAGTGAAGACGAGTCCTCTGGAAACACCATATATTTT
CASSEDESSGNTIYF
>TRBJ2-2|TRBV19|-|-
TGTGCCAGTAGGGTCCAGGGGGGTACCGGGGAGCTGTTTTTT
CASRVQGGTGELFF
>TRBJ2-3|TRBV23-1|-|TRBD1
TGCGCCAGCAGTCAGCGGACAGGGGTGGCAGATACGCAGTATTTT
CASSQRTGVADTQYF
>TRBJ2-7|TRBV5-1|-|-
TGCGCCAGCGGATCCACACAGGCCTTGGGGGAGCAGTACTTC
CASGSTQALGEQYF
>TRBJ1-1|TRBV7-9|-|-
TGTGCCAGCACCCCCCGGGGGGACACTGAAGCTTTCTTT
CASTPRGDTEAFF
>TRBJ1-2|TRBV29-1|-|TRBD1
TGCAGCGTCGATGACAGGGTTGGGTACTATGGCTACACCTTC
CSVDDRVGYYGYTF
>TRBJ2-1|TRBV3-1/TRBV3-2|-|TRBD2
TGTGCCAGCAGCTCCATTAGCGGGACCGAAGGTGAGCAGTTCTTC
CASSSISGTEGEQFF
>TRBJ1-5|TRBV2|-|TRBD1
TGTGCCAGCATTAGGGACAGGGATGCGCCCCAGCATTTT
CASIRDRDAPQHF
>TRBJ1-2|TRBV6-1|-|-
TGTGCCAGCAGTGAAGATTCGGCTTTTTCGAGGGGGTTTTTCTATGGCTACACCTTC
CASSEDSAFSRGFFYGYTF
>TRBJ2-3|TRBV7-2|-|TRBD2
TGTGCCAGCAGCTTAAAAGGTAGCGGGAGGATTTGGCAGTATTTT
CASSLKGSGRIWQYF
>TRBJ1-4|TRBV5-1|-|-
TGCGCCAGCAGCTTCCAGTATCCAGAAAAACTGTTTTTT
CASSFQYPEKLFF
>TRBJ1-5|TRBV5-1|-|-
TGCGCCAGCAGCTTGGGAGCAGGAAGCAATCAGCCCCAGCATTTT
CASSLGAGSNQPQHF
>TRBJ2-1|TRBV20-1|few|-
TGCAGTGCTAGTTCGGGGAGTGCCTACAATGAGCAGTTCTTC
CSASSGSAYNEQFF
>TRBJ2-1|TRBV7-7|-|TRBD2
TGTGCCAGCAGCTTAGGGCCGGGACTAGCGTACTACAATGAGCAGTTCTTC
CASSLGPGLAYYNEQFF
>TRBJ2-1|TRBV13|-|TRBD2
TGTGCCAGCAGCTCCCGGACTAGCGAATACAATGAGCAGTTCTTC
CASSSRTSEYNEQFF